Listed below are T cell receptor beta chains from one sample, sequenced in a study of T cell repertoires in cytomegalovirus infection. These TCRs are of unknown antigen specificity. One entry per CDR3 protein, called by TCRdb with MiXCR from the reads. The profile covers around 310,000 distinct CDR3 sequences, with about 28% appearing a single time and approximately 20% taken by the ten largest. The sample here was cultured PBMCs, taken from culture after CMV antigen stimulation. These receptors were obtained from a human donor in good health (CMV status not recorded). Some clones in this sample may be carry-over from other donors' samples. CDR3s include the opening cysteine and the closing phenylalanine or tryptophan. D genes are given only for firm matches. Where a row states a size, it is once, few, many or the class of an expanded clone; other rows omit it.

D	V	size	J	DNA	CDR3
NA	TRBV12-3/TRBV12-4	NA	TRBJ1-2	TGTGCCAGCAGTTTTCGGGGAGTGGAAGGCTACACCTTC	CASSFRGVEGYTF
TRBD1	TRBV12-3/TRBV12-4	many	TRBJ1-2	TGTGCCAGCAGTCTACAGACGACAGGGGAAGGCTACACCTTC	CASSLQTTGEGYTF
TRBD1	TRBV7-2	few	TRBJ2-7	TGTGCCAGCAGCCCACCGGGACAGAGATTCTACGAGCAGTACTTC	CASSPPGQRFYEQYF
NA	TRBV7-8	many	TRBJ1-6	TGTGCCAGCAGCCCCCCGGGGCAGGGAGGAAATTCACCCCTCCACTTT	CASSPPGQGGNSPLHF
NA	TRBV11-3	NA	TRBJ1-1	TGTGCCAGCAGCTTAGAAAGGGAAACCGAAGCTTTCTTT	CASSLERETEAFF
TRBD2	TRBV7-8	many	TRBJ2-7	TGTGCCAGCAGCTTAGCAGCGGGAGGGCCCTCCTACGAGCAGTACTTC	CASSLAAGGPSYEQYF
NA	TRBV7-2	many	TRBJ2-1	TGTGCCAGCAGCGCACAGACTAGTCGGCTATACAATGAGCAGTTCTTC	CASSAQTSRLYNEQFF
NA	TRBV5-6	NA	TRBJ1-4	TGTGCCAGCTACTTATTGGGGGAGGATGAAAAACTGTTTTTT	CASYLLGEDEKLFF
NA	TRBV7-3	few	TRBJ2-3	TGTGCCAGCAGTAGGTTGGCGGGACCAGATACGCAGTATTTT	CASSRLAGPDTQYF
NA	TRBV6-1	NA	TRBJ1-2	TGTGCCAGCAGTGCCGACGCAAGGCTAGGCTACACCTTC	CASSADARLGYTF
TRBD2	TRBV11-3	NA	TRBJ2-5	TGTGCCAGCAGCTTAGGGGCGGCTAGCGGGGGAGAGACCCAGTACTTC	CASSLGAASGGETQYF
TRBD1	TRBV10-3	few	TRBJ1-1	TGTGCCGGCCGCCGGGACAGGGACACTGAAGCTTTCTTT	CAGRRDRDTEAFF
NA	TRBV7-2	NA	TRBJ2-5	TGTGCCAGCAGCTACAACCAGGGAGAGACCCAGTACTTC	CASSYNQGETQYF
TRBD1	TRBV10-3	few	TRBJ1-2	TGTGCCATCAGCCGGACAGGGGGACATGGCTACACCTTC	CAISRTGGHGYTF
NA	TRBV19	NA	TRBJ2-7	TGTGCCAGTAGTATAGGGGCAGGAATAGGGGCCTACGAGCAGTACTTC	CASSIGAGIGAYEQYF
NA	TRBV12-5	NA	TRBJ1-3	TGTGCTAGTGGCCGGGCGGGGGCTGACACCACATATTTT	CASGRAGADTTYF
NA	TRBV6-1	many	TRBJ2-1	TGTGCCAGCAGTGACGCCGTTAGGGATGAGCAGTTCTTC	CASSDAVRDEQFF
NA	TRBV5-1	NA	TRBJ2-3	TGCGCCAGCAGCTTTCGGGGGACGGACACAGATACGCAGTATTTT	CASSFRGTDTDTQYF
NA	TRBV7-9	few	TRBJ2-6	TGTGCCAGCAGCCGCTGGGGGTCGGGAAATGGGGCCAACGTCCTGACTTTC	CASSRWGSGNGANVLTF
TRBD1	TRBV29-1	NA	TRBJ2-7	TGCAGCGTTACGGACAGGGGGCTTAACGAGCAGTACTTC	CSVTDRGLNEQYF
TRBD2	TRBV10-3	NA	TRBJ2-1	TGTGCCATCAGTGAGCCGCGGGAGACCTACAATGAGCAGTTCTTC	CAISEPRETYNEQFF
TRBD1	TRBV7-8	many	TRBJ2-7	TGTGCCAGCAGCCAACCCGGGACAGGGTCCTACGAGCAGTACTTC	CASSQPGTGSYEQYF
TRBD1	TRBV4-1	few	TRBJ2-5	TGCGCCAGCAGCCTTTGGACAGGGGGCGAGGGAGAGACCCAGTACTTC	CASSLWTGGEGETQYF
NA	TRBV28	NA	TRBJ1-1	TGTGCCAGCAACCCGCACAGGGAGGGCACTGAAGCTTTCTTT	CASNPHREGTEAFF
NA	TRBV20-1	few	TRBJ2-5	TGCAGTGCTCCCGACTGGTACCAAGAGACCCAGTACTTC	CSAPDWYQETQYF
NA	TRBV6-1	NA	TRBJ2-7	TGTGCCAGCAGATCAACAGGGAACGAGCAGTACTTC	CASRSTGNEQYF
NA	TRBV19	NA	TRBJ2-1	TGTGCCAGTAGTCCTCACACAGGGTCGGAGCAGTTCTTC	CASSPHTGSEQFF
NA	TRBV28	NA	TRBJ2-5	TGTGCCAGCAGTTCCCACGTCGGGGTCCGAGAGACCCAGTACTTC	CASSSHVGVRETQYF
TRBD2	TRBV10-3	few	TRBJ2-1	TGTGCCATCAGACCGGGAGGTGGACATGAGCAGTTCTTC	CAIRPGGGHEQFF
NA	TRBV5-1	few	TRBJ1-5	TGCGCCAGCAGCCCTGGGGGGGTCGACAGACAGCCCCAGCATTTT	CASSPGGVDRQPQHF
NA	TRBV19	NA	TRBJ1-5	TGTGCCAGTAGTATAGTAGCCAGGAGCCCTGATCAGCCCCAGCATTTT	CASSIVARSPDQPQHF
NA	TRBV7-6	many	TRBJ1-2	TGTGCCAGCAGCTTGGCCCCCAGGGCCAACTATGGCTACACCTTC	CASSLAPRANYGYTF
TRBD1	TRBV7-8	NA	TRBJ2-3	TGTGCCAGTATTCTCTCGGGACAGAGCACAGATACGCAGTATTTT	CASILSGQSTDTQYF
NA	TRBV7-8	NA	TRBJ1-2	TGTGCCAGCAGCTTCGAACGGGGGGTCGGCTACACCTTC	CASSFERGVGYTF
NA	TRBV7-9	few	TRBJ2-3	TGTGCCAGCAGCCCGAGATTAGATACGCAGTATTTT	CASSPRLDTQYF
NA	TRBV7-9	many	TRBJ1-1	TGTGCCAGCAGCCCCGCCCCACAGGGAAGAGGTGAAGCTTTCTTT	CASSPAPQGRGEAFF
NA	TRBV20-1	few	TRBJ2-2	TGCAGTGCTAGCGGGTCTATCAACTCGTTCACCGGGGAGCTGTTTTTT	CSASGSINSFTGELFF
NA	TRBV7-2	few	TRBJ2-2	TGTGCCAGCAGCTTCACGACGATCGGGGAGCTGTTTTTT	CASSFTTIGELFF
TRBD2	TRBV15	many	TRBJ2-7	TGTGCCACCAGCAGAGGCGAGGTGGGCGGGAGGGCTGGGGAGCAGTGCTTC	CATSRGEVGGRAGEQCF